The T cell receptor (beta chain) described here comes from a study of neoadjuvant anti-PD-1 for oral cavity cancer. The data were produced by immunoSEQ multiplex PCR, yet TCRdb's version contains in-frame clones alone and is incomplete. This table has fewer than 15,000 clones, about four fifths appearing once. Germline lookup yields CDR1 GTSNPN and CDR2 SVGIG (reference sequence). The CDR3 runs 15 residues. V was shortened by 3 bases and J by 1 base, with 13 bases between the two germline ends. The sample's time point: after neoadjuvant nivolumab, at surgical resection. This sample comprised PBMCs, obtained after nivolumab (anti-PD-1) treatment. The TCR was taken from a person aged 40-85 years with oral cavity squamous cell carcinoma. The chain is built from TRBV30 and TRBJ2-1; D is undetermined. The CDR3 here is CAWRGAIGSYNEQFF. The CDR3, as DNA: TGTGCCTGGAGAGGAGCGATAGGGTCCTACAATGAGCAGTTCTTC.